One and the same sample provided the 5 T cell receptor beta chains below, sequenced in a study of T cell responses to AZD1222 COVID-19 vaccine. The protocol was immunoSEQ multiplex PCR, while the TCRdb copy is restricted to in-frame clones and leaves out a portion. This table holds about 180,000 clones, about 90% found once. The sequences come from peripheral blood, collected on day 0 of AZD1222 vaccination. These receptors originate from an adult in good health.

The chain combines TRBV6-1 with TRBJ1-3, with D perhaps TRBD1 (6 bases). The ends were cut back, 1 base at V and 2 bases at J, with 6 bases in the middle. The V gene's germline CDR1 is MNHNS and CDR2 SASEGT. This CDR3 region has 14 residues. The CDR3 loop is CASSEGGPGNTIYF. The CDR3 coding sequence is TGTGCCAGCAGTGAAGGGGGGCCTGGAAACACCATATATTTT.

This clone was detected only a few times. V gene TRBV3-1 (or the pseudogene TRBV3-2) combines with J gene TRBJ1-2; no definite D call. The CDR3 loop spans 15 amino acids. Trimming pared 3 bases from V and 4 bases from J, leaving 15 bases between. Looked up from germline, CDR1 is LGHDT and CDR2 is YNNKEL (reference sequence). CDR3 amino acids: CASSQGDIPRYGYTF. The CDR3 DNA reads TGTGCCAGCAGCCAGGGTGACATCCCTCGCTATGGCTACACCTTC.

The gene calls are TRBV5-1 and TRBJ2-7; 7 nucleotides match TRBD1. This CDR3 is built from 14 residues. The germline CDR1 and CDR2 sequences are SGHRS and YFSETQ. V was pared by 3 bases and J by 2 bases, with 5 bases of the junction left unmatched. The CDR3: CASSYGQVAYEQYF. The DNA of the CDR3 is TGCGCCAGCAGCTACGGACAGGTAGCCTACGAGCAGTACTTC.

The chain recombines TRBV27 with TRBJ2-7; D gene ambiguous. Germline V gene sequence: CDR1 MNHEY, CDR2 SMNVEV (reference sequence). There are 13 residues in the CDR3. V lost 2 bases and J 3 bases, leaving 8 bases between the germline ends. The CDR3 sequence is CASSLRPHYEQYF. CDR3 DNA: TGTGCCAGCAGTTTACGTCCACACTACGAGCAGTACTTC.

J is TRBJ2-7 and V is TRBV12-3 or TRBV12-4; the D is unclear. The CDR3 is made up of 12 amino acids. The V end was cut by 4 bases, the J end by 6 bases, with 10 bases between. CDR3 in DNA: TGTGCCAGCAGTTATGATGCGTTCGAGCAGTACTTC. Translated, it gives CASSYDAFEQYF.